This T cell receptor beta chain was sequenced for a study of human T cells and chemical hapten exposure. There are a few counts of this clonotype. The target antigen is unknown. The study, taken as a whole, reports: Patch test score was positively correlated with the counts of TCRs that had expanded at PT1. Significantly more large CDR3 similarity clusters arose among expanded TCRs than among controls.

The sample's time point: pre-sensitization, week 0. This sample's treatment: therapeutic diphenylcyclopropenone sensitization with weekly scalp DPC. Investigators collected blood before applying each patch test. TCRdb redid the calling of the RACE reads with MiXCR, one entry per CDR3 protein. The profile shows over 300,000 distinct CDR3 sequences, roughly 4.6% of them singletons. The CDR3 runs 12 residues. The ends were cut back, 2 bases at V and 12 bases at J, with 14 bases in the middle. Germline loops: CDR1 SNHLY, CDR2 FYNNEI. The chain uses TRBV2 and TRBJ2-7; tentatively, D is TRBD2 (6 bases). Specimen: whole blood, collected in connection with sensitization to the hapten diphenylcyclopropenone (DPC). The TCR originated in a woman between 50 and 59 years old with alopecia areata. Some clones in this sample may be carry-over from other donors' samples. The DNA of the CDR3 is TGTGCCAGCAGTGAATTTCAGGGAGGCTGGTACTTC. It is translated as CASSEFQGGWYF.